This entry lists 17 T cell receptor beta chains sequenced from one sample in a study of blood T cell repertoires in COVID-19. The data were produced by immunoSEQ multiplex PCR, yet TCRdb's version contains in-frame clones alone and is incomplete. Of roughly 100,000 clones in the sample, 70% to 90% were seen once. Sequencing was done on a sample of peripheral blood. These TCRs come from a human donor in a cohort sampled during active COVID-19.

The chain has TRBV5-4 and TRBJ2-3, with TRBD2 matching over 11 bases. The CDR3 covers 17 residues. Trimming removed 4 bases from V and 2 bases from J; junction bases left unmatched: 9. Germline V gene lookup returns CDR1 SGHNT and CDR2 YYREEE (reference sequence). Written as DNA, the CDR3 is TGTGCCAGCAGCCGGCGGGGGACTAGCGGCGTCACAGATACGCAGTATTTT. Translating gives CASSRRGTSGVTDTQYF.

This clone was seen only once. V usage is TRBV28 and J usage is TRBJ1-6; D might be TRBD1 (6 bases). Looked up from germline, CDR1 is MDHEN and CDR2 is SYDVKM. This CDR3 has 15 amino acids. The V end was cut by 2 bases, the J end by 9 bases, with 14 bases between. The CDR3 region has the DNA TGTGCCAGCAGTTTAGGGACACGCGGGAGTTCACCCCTCCACTTT. Protein product: CASSLGTRGSSPLHF.

The chain joins TRBV11-3 to TRBJ2-1; 10 bases are shared with TRBD2. In germline, CDR1 is SGHNT, CDR2 YENEEA. V lost 1 base and J lost 9; bases outside the gene matches: 21. The CDR3 has 20 residues. The CDR3: CASSLGPFSSGRSMGGEQFF. The CDR3 DNA reads TGTGCCAGCAGCTTAGGCCCCTTTAGTAGCGGGAGGTCTATGGGGGGTGAGCAGTTCTTC.

CDR3 nucleotides: TGTGCCAGCAGTTTCTGGGGGGGCGGGGAGACCCAGTACTTC. Translation gives CASSFWGGGETQYF. This chain joins TRBV7-6 and TRBJ2-5, with D tentatively TRBD2 (7 bases). The germline CDR1 and CDR2 sequences are SGHVS and FNYEAQ. This CDR3 is built from 14 residues. The V and J ends lost 6 bases and 5 bases respectively, with 16 bases between them.

The CDR3 nucleotides are TGTGCAAGTCTCGAAACGACCCAGGGACTAGCGGGGGCTCCTCGGGCAGACAATGAGCAGTTCTTC. It translates to CASLETTQGLAGAPRADNEQFF. V and J are TRBV12-2 and TRBJ2-1; TRBD2 is taken as the D call from the table, unchecked against the DNA. TRBV12-2 is shown as a pseudogene. The CDR3 is 22 residues long.

This chain links TRBV30 with TRBJ1-2; the D is unclear. The CDR3 length is 13 residues. The germline V and J ends were trimmed by 3 bases and 3 bases, with 11 bases remaining between them. Germline V gene lookup returns CDR1 GTSNPN and CDR2 SVGIG (reference sequence). The CDR3 here is CAWSSSRDYGYTF. In DNA, the CDR3 is TGTGCCTGGAGCTCCTCGAGGGACTATGGCTACACCTTC.

In its sample, this clone was seen once. This chain links TRBV11-2 with TRBJ1-4; TRBD1 is a possible D gene (5 bases). V was clipped by 1 base and J by 4 bases, with 16 bases between them. Germline V CDR1 and CDR2: SGHAT, FQNNGV. The length of the CDR3 is 17 residues. CDR3 sequence: CASSLGSGGTYNEKLFF. As DNA, the CDR3 is TGTGCCAGCAGCTTAGGGTCCGGCGGGACCTATAATGAAAAACTGTTTTTT.

J is TRBJ1-2 and V is TRBV7-2, with TRBD1 identical over 7 bases. The ends lost 4 bases at V and 6 bases at J; junction bases unmatched: 5. Germline V CDR1 and CDR2: SGHTA, FQGNSA. This CDR3 spans 13 amino acids. The CDR3 is CASSSGQMNGYTF. The CDR3 nucleotides are TGTGCCAGCAGCTCGGGACAGATGAATGGCTACACCTTC.

The chain employs TRBV4-2 and TRBJ2-4; 9 positions match TRBD1. The CDR3 contains 15 residues. V dropped 5 bases and J dropped 1; count of bases not matched to a gene: 3. Per germline, CDR1 LGHNA and CDR2 YNFKEQ. The CDR3, as DNA: TGTGCCAGCAGCGGGGACAGGGCGGCCAAAAACATTCAGTACTTC. It encodes CASSGDRAAKNIQYF.

The rearrangement links TRBV7-2 to TRBJ2-5; 14 positions match TRBD2. The V segment lost 5 bases and the J segment 0 bases; nucleotides outside the gene matches: 5. The CDR3 consists of 17 residues. Germline CDR1 SGHTA, CDR2 FQGNSA. Here the CDR3 reads CASSPRTSGGYQETQYF. CDR3 DNA: TGTGCCAGCAGCCCGAGGACTAGCGGGGGGTACCAAGAGACCCAGTACTTC. Full variable domain (remainder filled in from reference TRBV7-2 and TRBJ2-5): GAGVSQSPSNKVTEKGKDVELRCDPISGHTALYWYRQSLGQGLEFLIYFQGNSAPDKSGLPSDRFSAERTGGSVSTLTIQRTQQEDSAVYLCASSPRTSGGYQETQYFGPGTRLLVL.

The chain combines TRBV6-5 with TRBJ1-2; tentative D call: TRBD1 (6 bases). Germline V lookup: CDR1 MNHEY, CDR2 SVGAGI. This CDR3 is built from 14 residues. V lost 6 bases to trimming and J lost 2 bases, with 13 bases between them. The CDR3: CASRGASSNYGYTF. The CDR3 region has the DNA TGTGCCAGCAGGGGGGCAAGTTCCAACTATGGCTACACCTTC.

This clone appeared a single time. The V gene is TRBV6-5, the J gene TRBJ2-7; 9 bases are shared with TRBD2. Looked up from germline, CDR1 is MNHEY and CDR2 is SVGAGI. CDR3 size: 14 residues. With V trimmed by 7 bases and J by 4 bases, 8 bases remained unmatched. CDR3 residues: CASTSRGGVYEQYF. The CDR3 nucleotides read TGTGCCAGCACGTCGCGGGGGGGCGTTTACGAGCAGTACTTC.

The chain's CDR3 is CAWSPVYNEQFF. The CDR3 bases are TGTGCCTGGAGCCCGGTTTACAATGAGCAGTTCTTC. This chain joins TRBV30 and TRBJ2-1; D remains unclear. The CDR3 runs to 12 residues. CDR1 and CDR2 from the germline V gene are GTSNPN and SVGIG (reference sequence). V was pared by 3 bases and J by 4 bases, with 7 bases between.

The gene calls are TRBV4-1 and TRBJ2-5; the match to TRBD2 covers 12 bases. The CDR3 runs to 15 residues. V trimming: 4 bases; J trimming: 2 bases; junction bases outside the gene matches: 2. The germline CDR1 and CDR2 sequences are MGHRA and YSYEKL. CDR3 coding DNA: TGCGCCAGCAGCCGGACTAGCGGGGAGCAAGAGACCCAGTACTTC. Translation: CASSRTSGEQETQYF.

This clone was recorded once. At one of its ends the junction is not consistent with the germline gene, which may arise from a read error. The chain is built from TRBV7-2 and TRBJ2-7; 12 bases line up with TRBD2. CDR1 SGHTA and CDR2 FQGNSA come from the germline V gene. This CDR3 region has 15 residues. For the CDR3, the DNA is TGTGCCAGCAGCGTGGGACTAGCGGGCTCCGACGAGCAGTACTTC. This translates into CASSVGLAGSDEQYF.

The J gene is TRBJ1-3, the V gene TRBV19; the D is unclear. The CDR3 has 14 amino acids. Germline CDR1 and CDR2: LNHDA and SQIVND (reference sequence). Trimming removed 6 bases at V and 0 bases at J, with 9 bases between. CDR3 DNA sequence: TGTGCCAGTAGGGCAGGTAGCTCTGGAAACACCATATATTTT. As protein: CASRAGSSGNTIYF.

The CDR3 DNA is TGTGCCAGCAGTTCAGCTGGGACGGGGGGGGATACGCAGTATTTT. It is translated as CASSSAGTGGDTQYF. This sequence joins TRBV28 and TRBJ2-3; 8 bases are a match to TRBD2. The V and J ends lost 4 bases and 6 bases, in that order; junction bases with no gene match: 9. This CDR3 has 15 residues. CDR1 is MDHEN and CDR2 is SYDVKM in the germline V gene. The full variable domain, in which reference TRBV28 and TRBJ2-3 provide the parts outside the CDR3, is DVKVTQSSRYLVKRTGEKVFLECVQDMDHENMFWYRQDPGLGLRLIYFSYDVKMKEKGDIPEGYSVSREKKERFSLILESASTNQTSMYLCASSSAGTGGDTQYFGPGTRLTVL.